The TCR beta chain described here comes from a study of molecular identifiers for immune sequencing clone quantification. This clonotype has just a few counts. Its cognate antigen is unknown. Study results and caveats: Identical TCR molecules sharing a barcode could underestimate highly expanded clone sizes.

Previously described methods and listed TCR primers were used for bulk TCR libraries. TCRdb itself ran the PCR reads through MiXCR, one entry per CDR3 protein. Of hundreds of thousands of distinct CDR3 sequences in the sample, about 25% were seen once. The TCR comes from a human donor in good health. Some libraries in this study had Jurkat cell RNA spiked in. The sequenced sample was naive CD8+ T cells from blood, with Jurkat cell RNA spiked in. Subset in this sample: FACS-sorted CD8+CD4-CCR7+CD45RA+ naive T cells.

For the CDR3, the DNA is TGTGCCAGCAGTCTTGGACACAATCAGCCCCAGCATTTT. Protein product: CASSLGHNQPQHF. The J gene is TRBJ1-5, the V gene TRBV11-2; possibly TRBD1 for D (5 bases). Trimming shortened V by 6 bases and J by 3 bases, and 9 bases separated the two germline ends. CDR1 is SGHAT and CDR2 is FQNNGV in the germline V gene. This CDR3 is 13 amino acids long.